The 5 T cell receptor beta chains below were found in one sample sequenced in a study of identical twins. From the 5' RACE reads, TCRdb called clonotypes with MiXCR, one entry per CDR3 protein. The sample lists about 450,000 distinct CDR3 sequences, 18% seen once, with less than 15% in the top ten. The material sequenced was naive T cells sorted from blood. These receptors all stem from a man over 45 in good health.

This clonotype was seen a few times. Written as DNA, the CDR3 is TGTGCCAGTAGTAGAGGGCCCACAGATACGCAGTATTTT. This sequence encodes CASSRGPTDTQYF. The chain employs TRBV19 and TRBJ2-3, with D possibly matching TRBD2 (5 bases). V dropped 4 bases and J dropped 2 bases, with 7 bases sitting between them. In germline, CDR1 is LNHDA, CDR2 SQIVND (reference sequence). This CDR3 has 13 residues.

A remark on this clonotype: One end of the junction fails to match germline, which may point to a read error. J is TRBJ1-1 and V is TRBV6-2 or TRBV6-3; 7 nucleotides agree with TRBD1. The CDR3 runs to 14 residues. Germline CDR1 is MNHEY and CDR2 is SVGEGT. CDR3 coding DNA: TGTGCCAGCAGTAGAGGGGGCCGGAACGCTGAAGCTTTCTTT. As protein: CASSRGGRNAEAFF.

This clonotype came up many times. The rearrangement uses TRBV4-3 and TRBJ1-2, with 7 bases fitting TRBD1. V shed 0 bases, J shed 7 bases, and the junction held 5 bases outside the gene matches. CDR1 and CDR2 from the germline V gene are LGHNA and YSLEER. The CDR3 extends over 14 amino acids. The DNA for the CDR3 is TGCGCCAGCAGCCAAGATCGACAGGGTAGTGGCTACACCTTC. It translates to CASSQDRQGSGYTF.

The table lists this clonotype with a few counts. The chain joins TRBV12-3 or TRBV12-4 to TRBJ2-1; D possibly corresponds to TRBD2 (6 bases). The ends were cut back, 3 bases at V and 3 bases at J, with 12 bases in the middle. The CDR3 runs 15 residues. CDR3 DNA sequence: TGTGCCAGCAGTTTTTGGGACTCCCGCTACAATGAGCAGTTCTTC. Translated: CASSFWDSRYNEQFF.

In its sample, this clonotype was seen many times. The chain recombines TRBV12-3 or TRBV12-4 with TRBJ2-1, with a weak D call TRBD2 (6 bases). The ends were cut back, 3 bases at V and 8 bases at J, with 17 bases in the middle. This CDR3 contains 15 residues. The CDR3 DNA follows: TGTGCCAGCAGTTTGGCCGGGGGACGATCAGATGAGCAGTTCTTC. As protein: CASSLAGGRSDEQFF.